These 30 T cell receptor beta chains share one sample of origin, sequenced in a study of cytomegalovirus exposure and HLA in healthy donors. Primers: 60 Vbeta forward and 13 Jbeta reverse. The data were produced by immunoSEQ multiplex PCR, yet TCRdb's version contains in-frame clones alone and is incomplete. The sample includes some 150,000 clones, approximately 87% of them seen just once. The specimen sequenced was PBMCs. All receptors derive from a man between 40 and 49 years old in good health and CMV-seronegative.

This sequence joins TRBV27 and TRBJ2-1, with D unclear. The CDR3 has 17 residues. The ends were cut back, 4 bases at V and 0 bases at J, with 16 bases in the middle. The V gene's germline CDR1 is MNHEY and CDR2 SMNVEV (reference sequence). The CDR3 sequence: CASSSFLTLGSYNEQFF. DNA of the CDR3: TGTGCCAGCAGTTCATTCCTTACTCTCGGCTCCTACAATGAGCAGTTCTTC.

The chain's CDR3 is CASSLTSNQPQHF. The CDR3 DNA sequence: TGTGCCAGCAGTCTGACAAGCAATCAGCCCCAGCATTTT. The chain is built from TRBV28 and TRBJ1-5; D call uncertain. Germline loops: CDR1 MDHEN, CDR2 SYDVKM. CDR3 length: 13 residues. V was shortened by 5 bases and J by 1 base, with 6 bases between the two germline ends.

The table lists this clone with a count of one. CDR3 coding DNA: TGTGCCAGTTGGGCAGGGGGTTGGCTGCCCCAGCATTTT. This translates into CASWAGGWLPQHF. V gene TRBV19 combines with J gene TRBJ1-5; 7 bases agree with TRBD1. With 8 bases clipped from V and 9 bases from J, the junction kept 10 bases outside the gene matches. Germline loops: CDR1 LNHDA, CDR2 SQIVND (reference sequence). This CDR3 spans 13 amino acids.

The rearrangement joins TRBV13 to TRBJ2-5; a possible D gene is TRBD2 (6 bases). The germline gives CDR1 PRHDT, CDR2 FYEKMQ (reference sequence). The CDR3 is 13 residues long. V was cut by 6 bases and J by 3 bases, with 11 bases left in between. The CDR3 coding sequence is TGTGCCAGCAGACAGACTAGTAAAGAGACCCAGTACTTC. Translation gives CASRQTSKETQYF. The whole variable domain, filled in from reference TRBV13 and TRBJ2-5, reads AAGVIQSPRHLIKEKRETATLKCYPIPRHDTVYWYQQGPGQDPQFLISFYEKMQSDKGSIPDRFSAQQFSDYHSELNMSSLELGDSALYFCASRQTSKETQYFGPGTRLLVL.

The gene calls are TRBV2 and TRBJ1-5; the D gene is possibly TRBD1 (5 bases). The CDR3 contains 15 residues. Germline V lookup: CDR1 SNHLY, CDR2 FYNNEI. Trimming took off 7 bases at V and 0 bases at J, with 13 bases between the two ends. CDR3 in DNA: TGTGCCAGCACCGCCGACAGTTATAGCAATCAGCCCCAGCATTTT. Its protein is CASTADSYSNQPQHF.

The chain combines TRBV28 with TRBJ1-2, with 11 bases identical to TRBD1. V lost 3 bases and J lost 4; bases outside the gene matches: 7. Germline-derived CDR1 and CDR2 are MDHEN and SYDVKM. This CDR3 is 16 amino acids long. The CDR3 sequence: CASSFSGTGGSYGYTF. DNA for the CDR3: TGTGCCAGCAGTTTCTCCGGGACAGGGGGGAGCTATGGCTACACCTTC.

V is TRBV9 and J is TRBJ2-7, with 10 nucleotides matching TRBD1. CDR1 and CDR2 from the germline V gene are SGDLS and YYNGEE. Germline trimming cut 0 bases from V and 5 bases from J; bases unmatched to any gene: 5. This CDR3 comprises 15 residues. For the CDR3, the DNA is TGTGCCAGCAGCGTAGGGGACAGGGGTAACCACGAGCAGTACTTC. It specifies CASSVGDRGNHEQYF.

This clone appeared a single time. The chain employs TRBV18 and TRBJ1-5, with D unclear. Trimming cost V 2 bases and J 2 bases, with 10 bases left between them. CDR1 is KGHSH and CDR2 is LQKENI in the germline V gene. The CDR3 has 15 amino acids. CDR3 in amino acids: CASSPAEVGNQPQHF. In DNA form, the CDR3 reads TGTGCCAGCTCACCAGCGGAGGTTGGCAATCAGCCCCAGCATTTT.

The chain couples TRBV7-9 to TRBJ1-2, with D unclear. In germline, CDR1 is SEHNR, CDR2 FQNEAQ (reference sequence). This CDR3 region has 12 residues. Trimming left V 0 bases short and J 5 bases short, with 4 bases between. In DNA, the CDR3 is TGTGCCAGCAGCTTAGCCGGGTATGGCTACACCTTC. Protein sequence: CASSLAGYGYTF.

In this sample, this clone turned up a few times. V and J are TRBV19 and TRBJ2-5, with D perhaps matching TRBD1 (6 bases). The CDR3 has 14 amino acids. Germline V lookup: CDR1 LNHDA, CDR2 SQIVND (reference sequence). V was cut by 7 bases and J by 0 bases, with 12 bases left in between. The CDR3 here is CASTPGTNQETQYF. Written as DNA, the CDR3 is TGTGCCAGTACCCCCGGGACAAACCAAGAGACCCAGTACTTC.

V usage is TRBV4-3 and J usage is TRBJ1-2, with a weak D call TRBD1 (6 bases). With 1 base removed from V and 3 bases from J, the gap between germline ends came to 12 bases. The CDR3 spans 15 residues. Germline CDR1 is LGHNA and CDR2 is YSLEER. CDR3 amino acids: CASSQVNRVDYGYTF. In DNA, the CDR3 is TGCGCCAGCAGCCAAGTCAACAGGGTGGACTATGGCTACACCTTC.

The gene calls are TRBV5-1 and TRBJ1-1; 9 bases are a match to TRBD1. With V trimmed by 0 bases and J by 1 base, 7 bases remained unmatched. This CDR3 comprises 17 residues. CDR1 and CDR2 (germline): SGHRS, YFSETQ. The DNA of the CDR3 is TGCGCCAGCAGCTTGGAAGGGACAGGGTATCAGAACACTGAAGCTTTCTTT. Its protein is CASSLEGTGYQNTEAFF.

The rearrangement links TRBV27 to TRBJ2-5; 7 bases align to TRBD2. The last part of the DNA fits TRBJ2-7 better; the J call may be wrong. Germline V gives CDR1 MNHEY, CDR2 SMNVEV (reference sequence). CDR3 size: 17 residues. In DNA, the CDR3 is TGTGCCAGCAGTTTCCTAAAGCCGAGCGGGGAAAGCTACGAGCAGTACTTC. Translated: CASSFLKPSGESYEQYF.

The chain joins TRBV6-6 to TRBJ2-7; 10 nucleotides align to TRBD1. Unmatched junction bases numbered 0, after V lost 1 base and J lost 3 bases. CDR1 is MNHNY and CDR2 is SVGAGI in the germline V gene (reference sequence). The CDR3 runs 14 residues. The CDR3 loop reads CASSYWDRGYEQYF. CDR3 nucleotide sequence: TGTGCCAGCAGTTACTGGGACAGGGGCTACGAGCAGTACTTC.

The V gene is TRBV7-9, the J gene TRBJ2-3; 12 nucleotides line up with TRBD2. The CDR3 runs 16 residues. Trimming removed 5 bases from V and 2 bases from J; junction bases left unmatched: 5. Germline lookup yields CDR1 SEHNR and CDR2 FQNEAQ (reference sequence). The chain's CDR3 is CASSPRLAGATDTQYF. In DNA, the CDR3 is TGTGCCAGCAGCCCTCGACTAGCGGGGGCCACAGATACGCAGTATTTT.

V and J are TRBV16 and TRBJ2-7; D possibly corresponds to TRBD2 (5 bases). Trimming removed 2 bases at V and 1 base at J, with 15 bases between. CDR1 is KGHSY, CDR2 FQNENV, per germline. This CDR3 is 16 amino acids long. The CDR3 protein is CASSQEGQDGSYEQYF. CDR3 nucleotides: TGTGCCAGCAGCCAAGAGGGTCAGGATGGATCCTACGAGCAGTACTTC.

CDR3 amino acids: CASSLEVAGGPDTQYF. CDR3 DNA: TGCGCCAGCAGCTTGGAAGTAGCGGGAGGGCCAGATACGCAGTATTTT. The chain has TRBV5-1 and TRBJ2-3; 11 positions agree with TRBD2. Germline CDR1 and CDR2: SGHRS and YFSETQ. The V gene end was trimmed by 0 bases and the J gene end by 4 bases; junction bases not matched to a gene: 4. CDR3 length equals 16 residues.

V is TRBV11-3 and J is TRBJ1-4, with D tentatively TRBD1 (6 bases). Trimming cost V 1 base and J 0 bases, with 12 bases left between them. The CDR3 sequence is 17 residues long. Germline-derived CDR1 and CDR2 are SGHNT and YENEEA. The CDR3 sequence: CASSLGLTGSTNEKLFF. CDR3 in DNA: TGTGCCAGCAGCTTAGGCCTAACAGGGTCAACTAATGAAAAACTGTTTTTT. Filled out from reference TRBV11-3 and TRBJ1-4, the complete variable domain reads EAGVVQSPRYKIIEKKQPVAFWCNPISGHNTLYWYLQNLGQGPELLIRYENEEAVDDSQLPKDRFSAERLKGVDSTLKIQPAELGDSAVYLCASSLGLTGSTNEKLFFGSGTQLSVL.

The chain joins TRBV18 to TRBJ2-5, with D possibly matching TRBD2 (6 bases). Germline V gene data show CDR1 as KGHSH and CDR2 as LQKENI. V was pared by 4 bases and J by 1 base, with 7 bases between. This CDR3 has 13 amino acids. The CDR3 spells CASSRDFQETQYF. Written as DNA, the CDR3 is TGTGCCAGCTCACGGGACTTCCAAGAGACCCAGTACTTC.

The chain combines TRBV6-6 with TRBJ1-1; D unclear. The CDR3 has 14 amino acids. V shed 2 bases and J shed 4 bases, with 11 bases lying between them. The germline V gene has CDR1 MNHNY and CDR2 SVGAGI (reference sequence). Here the CDR3 DNA reads TGTGCCAGCAGTTACGAGGGCCTGGGCACTGAAGCTTTCTTT. Its protein is CASSYEGLGTEAFF.

Only a few counts were recorded for this clone. J is TRBJ1-1 and V is TRBV10-3, with D tentatively TRBD1 (5 bases). V lost 2 bases, J lost 2 bases, and 9 bases lay in between. CDR1 is ENHRY and CDR2 is SYGVKD in the germline V gene. This CDR3 contains 14 residues. CDR3 bases: TGTGCCATCAGTGAGCAACAGGCCAACACTGAAGCTTTCTTT. Protein: CAISEQQANTEAFF.

The CDR3 is CASSPQGGGGQPQHF. The CDR3 bases are TGTGCCAGCTCACCGCAGGGCGGCGGGGGGCAGCCCCAGCATTTT. The chain links TRBV18 to TRBJ1-5; D perhaps matches TRBD1 (5 bases). The germline CDR1 and CDR2 sequences are KGHSH and LQKENI. The CDR3 is 15 amino acids. V shed 3 bases and J shed 7 bases, with 16 bases lying between them.

The J gene is TRBJ2-1, the V gene TRBV7-9, with TRBD2 identical over 10 bases. V lost 5 bases and J lost 5; bases outside the gene matches: 6. CDR1 is SEHNR and CDR2 is FQNEAQ in the germline V gene (reference sequence). The CDR3 covers 15 residues. This CDR3 reads CASSPLAGGHNEQFF. CDR3 DNA: TGTGCCAGCAGCCCTTTAGCGGGAGGACACAATGAGCAGTTCTTC. Full variable domain (rest looked up from reference TRBV7-9 and TRBJ2-1): DTGVSQNPRHKITKRGQNVTFRCDPISEHNRLYWYRQTLGQGPEFLTYFQNEAQLEKSRLLSDRFSAERPKGSFSTLEIQRTEQGDSAMYLCASSPLAGGHNEQFFGPGTRLTVL.

The V and J genes are TRBV6-5 and TRBJ2-1; 9 bases match TRBD2. Germline CDR1 MNHEY, CDR2 SVGAGI. J lost 7 bases, V lost 4 bases, and 11 bases had no gene match. The CDR3 is made up of 16 amino acids. CDR3 region: CASSSWGGRANNEQFF. The CDR3 coding sequence is TGTGCCAGCAGTTCCTGGGGCGGGAGGGCTAATAATGAGCAGTTCTTC.

This clone has more than one count but fewer than ten. The rearrangement uses TRBV18 and TRBJ1-5, with TRBD1 as a possible D gene (5 bases). V dropped 6 bases and J dropped 2 bases, with 8 bases sitting between them. The CDR3 has 13 residues. CDR1 is KGHSH and CDR2 is LQKENI in the germline V gene. The CDR3 reads CASSRGGNQPQHF. The CDR3 DNA follows: TGTGCCAGCTCCCGGGGGGGCAATCAGCCCCAGCATTTT.

This chain joins TRBV21-1 and TRBJ2-1; whether TRBD2, the table's D call, matches the DNA was not checked. TRBV21-1 represents a pseudogene. CDR3 length equals 20 residues. The CDR3: CASSKVAGASGRGSYNEQFF. Here the CDR3 DNA reads TGTGCCAGCAGCAAAGTCGCGGGCGCAAGCGGGAGGGGGTCCTACAATGAGCAGTTCTTC.

The J gene is TRBJ1-1, the V gene TRBV2; 10 bases agree with TRBD1. Germline V gene data show CDR1 as SNHLY and CDR2 as FYNNEI. After removal of 8 bases from V and 1 base from J, the junction contained 10 bases not matched to a gene. This CDR3 is 16 amino acids long. DNA of the CDR3: TGTGCCAGCTCCGAGGGGACAGGGGAAGAGAACACTGAAGCTTTCTTT. Translation: CASSEGTGEENTEAFF.

The rearrangement uses TRBV7-9 and TRBJ2-7; 10 nucleotides line up with TRBD2. Trimming removed 5 bases from V and 4 bases from J; junction bases left unmatched: 11. The length of the CDR3 is 16 residues. Germline loops: CDR1 SEHNR, CDR2 FQNEAQ (reference sequence). The CDR3 DNA reads TGTGCCAGCAGCCGCGCCTCCGGACTAGCGGTATACGAGCAGTACTTC. Its translation: CASSRASGLAVYEQYF.

V is TRBV7-6 and J is TRBJ1-1, with 9 bases matching TRBD1. Germline assignment: CDR1 SGHVS and CDR2 FNYEAQ. The CDR3 is 15 residues long. With V trimmed by 5 bases and J by 2 bases, 6 bases remained unmatched. The CDR3 region has the DNA TGTGCCAGCAGCCCTCGACAGGGGGTAAACACTGAAGCTTTCTTT. Its protein product is CASSPRQGVNTEAFF.

This rearrangement joins TRBV7-9 to TRBJ1-5; TRBD1 might be the D (5 bases). The V gene's germline CDR1 is SEHNR and CDR2 FQNEAQ (reference sequence). The CDR3 sequence is 15 residues long. Trimming took off 3 bases at V and 0 bases at J, with 9 bases between the two ends. The DNA of the CDR3 is TGTGCCAGCAGCTTCGGGGGTAGTAGCAATCAGCCCCAGCATTTT. Protein: CASSFGGSSNQPQHF.